This T cell receptor (beta chain) was obtained from a study of blood T cells in healthy people across ages. Regarding the study as a whole: Lack of knowledge of donor CMV status possibly confounded expanded clonotype changes.

For this clonotype: Its antigen is as yet unknown.

It was roughly 10 milliliters of peripheral blood that were drawn from each donor. Per-sample yields of isolated PBMCs were at least 6 million. The authors ran a second PCR of about 6 to 11 cycles using a sample-barcoded 5' primer and a J-beta primer mix. Each cDNA molecule carried a tag from a template-switch adaptor that contained 12 random nucleotides. TCRdb independently ran MiXCR on the 5' RACE reads; one entry per CDR3 protein. The data contain about 1.6 million distinct CDR3 sequences, roughly 30% of them singletons. Sequenced input: blood. The clonotype originates from a woman in her 30s in good health.

CDR3 nucleotide sequence: TGTGCCAGCAGTTCCGAAAGGGGCGAGCAGTACTTC. Encoded protein: CASSSERGEQYF. The J gene is TRBJ2-5, the V gene TRBV27, with a tentative D call TRBD1 (5 bases). Matching the DNA end better, TRBJ2-7 makes the J call doubtful. Per the germline V gene, CDR1 is MNHEY and CDR2 is SMNVEV (reference sequence). The length of the CDR3 is 12 residues.